Listed here is a single T cell receptor (beta chain). Authors' data handling: Reference gene primer amplification gave nucleated cell count estimates. Sequencing was performed with immunoSEQ multiplex PCR; in TCRdb, only in-frame clones are kept and a portion is missing. V and J calls and clone size are those listed in that table; D and trimming were worked out from the DNA. The sample holds fewer than 80,000 clones, about 73% seen once. Germline V gene lookup returns CDR1 MNHEY and CDR2 SMNVEV (reference sequence). Trimming stripped 3 bases from V and 8 bases from J, with 12 bases between. This CDR3 contains 13 residues. This sample stems from a study of blood T cell repertoires in COVID-19. Study-wide background: Specimens from acute and convalescent COVID-19 originated in the United States, Italy and Spain. In each case, the material was cDNA or gDNA derived from T cells, B-cell-depleted T cells, or PBMCs.

The sequence was obtained from a woman of 80 years or more with acute or convalescent COVID-19. Sequencing used peripheral blood. The rearrangement links TRBV27 to TRBJ2-3; a possible D gene is TRBD2 (5 bases). CDR3 residues: CASSFDYQVTQYF. DNA of the CDR3: TGTGCCAGCAGTTTCGACTACCAGGTTACGCAGTATTTT.